The next 21 T cell receptor beta chains were all read from a single sample in a study of blood T cell repertoires in COVID-19 (dated by TCRdb to about 2020). The library was generated by the immunoSEQ multiplex PCR assay. TCRdb re-hosts the immuneACCESS table, in-frame sequences only. Its copies lack some clones; in the studies checked, an unresolved V gene accounts for under half of them, and the cause for the rest is not known. In all, the sample holds 150,000 to 200,000 clones, and approximately 84% of those were seen once. The ten largest clones represent 2.6% of the sample. Sequencing was performed on peripheral blood. These receptors were obtained from a human donor with acute or convalescent COVID-19. The donor label of this sample is uncertain.

This clone occurred a few times. The chain links TRBV20-1 to TRBJ2-1; D not certain. From germline, CDR1 is DFQATT and CDR2 SNEGSKA (reference sequence). V was clipped by 5 bases and J by 9 bases, with 8 bases between them. This CDR3 has 10 residues. CDR3 protein: CSAAASEQFF. DNA of the CDR3: TGCAGTGCTGCAGCGAGTGAGCAGTTCTTC.

This chain links TRBV7-2 with TRBJ2-2; D gene ambiguous. Trimming pared 5 bases from V and 4 bases from J, leaving 11 bases between. Per the germline V gene, CDR1 is SGHTA and CDR2 is FQGNSA. The CDR3 covers 14 residues. The CDR3, as DNA: TGTGCCAGCAGCCCGAGCTCCCGCACCGGGGAGCTGTTTTTT. This gives the protein CASSPSSRTGELFF.

The rearrangement joins TRBV11-3 to TRBJ2-3; 8 nucleotides match TRBD1. V shed 5 bases, J shed 6 bases, and the junction held 16 bases outside the gene matches. This CDR3 has 17 amino acids. Germline V gives CDR1 SGHNT, CDR2 YENEEA. CDR3 region: CASSESRTGSGLDTQYF. The CDR3 nucleotides read TGTGCCAGCAGCGAATCTAGGACAGGGTCCGGTTTGGATACGCAGTATTTT.

The chain has TRBV19 and TRBJ2-3, with a weak D call TRBD2 (5 bases). Germline V lookup: CDR1 LNHDA, CDR2 SQIVND (reference sequence). With 8 bases removed from V and 4 bases from J, the gap between germline ends came to 19 bases. The CDR3 totals 15 residues. CDR3 in amino acids: CASALPGSKADTQYF. The CDR3 DNA sequence: TGTGCCAGTGCCCTCCCGGGAAGTAAGGCAGATACGCAGTATTTT.

The chain couples TRBV6-1 to TRBJ1-3; weak D call: TRBD1 (6 bases). The CDR3 has 16 residues. Germline values: CDR1 MNHNS, CDR2 SASEGT. Trimming removed 4 bases at V and 0 bases at J, with 13 bases between. The chain's CDR3 is CASSASDRISGNTIYF. Here the CDR3 DNA reads TGTGCCAGCAGTGCTTCCGACAGGATCTCTGGAAACACCATATATTTT.

This rearrangement joins TRBV3-1 (or the pseudogene TRBV3-2) to TRBJ2-1, with 8 bases lining up with TRBD1. This CDR3 spans 14 amino acids. The V gene end was trimmed by 4 bases and the J gene end by 9 bases; junction bases not matched to a gene: 8. The germline gives CDR1 LGHDT, CDR2 YNNKEL (reference sequence). The CDR3 is CASSPQDREGEQFF. Written as DNA, the CDR3 is TGTGCCAGCAGCCCTCAGGACAGGGAAGGTGAGCAGTTCTTC.

This clone turned up a few times. V gene TRBV11-3 combines with J gene TRBJ2-7; 8 bases match TRBD2. This CDR3 has 17 amino acids. The trim removed 0 bases at V and 5 bases at J, leaving 12 bases unmatched. Germline values: CDR1 SGHNT, CDR2 YENEEA. CDR3 sequence reads: CASSLDRSSGGLNEQYF. CDR3 DNA: TGTGCCAGCAGCTTAGATCGCTCCAGCGGGGGTTTGAACGAGCAGTACTTC.

This clone was observed a handful of times. The J gene is TRBJ2-3, the V gene TRBV6-4; D may be TRBD1 (6 bases). The V end lost 6 bases, the J end lost 4 bases, and 14 bases lay between the germline ends. The CDR3 covers 14 residues. Germline lookup yields CDR1 MRHNA and CDR2 SNTAGT. The CDR3 spells CASRLSQGSDTQYF. The CDR3 region has the DNA TGTGCCAGCAGGTTGTCGCAGGGGTCAGATACGCAGTATTTT.

V is TRBV5-1 and J is TRBJ2-1; weak D call: TRBD2 (6 bases). Trimming took off 0 bases at V and 9 bases at J, with 19 bases between the two ends. The CDR3 has 16 amino acids. CDR1 is SGHRS and CDR2 is YFSETQ in the germline V gene. The CDR3 sequence is CASSLAGSGGTGEQFF. CDR3 nucleotide sequence: TGCGCCAGCAGCTTGGCCGGTAGCGGAGGTACGGGTGAGCAGTTCTTC.

This clone appeared a single time. The rearrangement uses TRBV19 and TRBJ2-2; 8 bases agree with TRBD1. This CDR3 comprises 14 residues. From germline, CDR1 is LNHDA and CDR2 SQIVND (reference sequence). Unmatched junction bases numbered 4, after V lost 6 bases and J lost 4 bases. As DNA, the CDR3 is TGTGCCAGTAGGACAGGGGCGGGCACCGGGGAGCTGTTTTTT. The encoded protein is CASRTGAGTGELFF. The full variable domain, completed using reference TRBV19 and TRBJ2-2, is DGGITQSPKYLFRKEGQNVTLSCEQNLNHDAMYWYRQDPGQGLRLIYYSQIVNDFQKGDIAEGYSVSREKKESFPLTVTSAQKNPTAFYLCASRTGAGTGELFFGEGSRLTVL.

This clone was found once. This chain joins TRBV19 and TRBJ1-2, with 10 bases aligning to TRBD1. J gave up 1 base and V 5 bases, and 19 bases lay outside the gene matches. Germline assignment: CDR1 LNHDA and CDR2 SQIVND (reference sequence). CDR3 size: 20 residues. CDR3 region: CASSDRDRGRPIIYNYGYTF. The DNA for the CDR3 is TGTGCCAGTAGTGACCGGGACAGGGGCCGTCCGATTATCTATAACTATGGCTACACCTTC.

The chain has TRBV15 and TRBJ2-2, with 9 bases that match TRBD1. Germline V lookup: CDR1 LNHNV, CDR2 YYDKDF (reference sequence). V shed 3 bases and J 6 bases; nucleotides not matched to a gene: 11. The CDR3 extends over 17 amino acids. CDR3 coding DNA: TGTGCCACCAGCAGGTCCTGGACAGGGGCTAGAGCCGGGGAGCTGTTTTTT. Its translation: CATSRSWTGARAGELFF.

The rearrangement links TRBV4-1 to TRBJ1-2; TRBD1 matches 10 bases. V lost 0 bases, J lost 8 bases, and 6 bases stayed unmatched. CDR1 is MGHRA and CDR2 is YSYEKL in the germline V gene. CDR3 length: 15 residues. The CDR3 region has the DNA TGCGCCAGCAGCCAAGATTCCCGGACAGGGGGGGGCTACACCTTC. This sequence encodes CASSQDSRTGGGYTF.

This clone was counted between two and nine times. The chain has TRBV9 and TRBJ2-3; TRBD2 matches at 12 bases. V shed 4 bases and J 2 bases; nucleotides not matched to a gene: 5. The CDR3 has 16 residues. Germline-derived CDR1 and CDR2 are SGDLS and YYNGEE. The CDR3 sequence is CASSSRTSGATDTQYF. CDR3 in DNA: TGTGCCAGCAGCTCCCGGACTAGCGGGGCCACAGATACGCAGTATTTT.

V and J are TRBV6-5 and TRBJ1-3; 8 bases are shared with TRBD1. CDR1 MNHEY and CDR2 SVGAGI come from the germline V gene. The CDR3 runs 13 residues. Trimming cost V 6 bases and J 8 bases; bases outside gene matches: 6. CDR3: CASRQQGVDTIYF. Written as DNA, the CDR3 is TGTGCCAGCAGACAACAGGGGGTAGACACCATATATTTT.

The rearrangement uses TRBV28 and TRBJ1-6; D perhaps matches TRBD1 (6 bases). The CDR3 consists of 13 residues. Trimming cost V 10 bases and J 5 bases, with 12 bases left between them. The germline gives CDR1 MDHEN, CDR2 SYDVKM. CDR3 amino acids: CATTHRDNSPLHF. CDR3 coding DNA: TGTGCCACCACGCACAGGGATAATTCACCCCTCCACTTT.

This clone was detected only once. The chain couples TRBV15 to TRBJ2-1; 16 nucleotides agree with TRBD2. Trimming removed 3 bases from V and 9 bases from J; junction bases left unmatched: 11. The CDR3 is 18 residues long. Per germline, CDR1 LNHNV and CDR2 YYDKDF (reference sequence). The CDR3 DNA is TGTGCCACCAGCAGTCCCGGGACTAGCGGGAGGGGTCGCGGTGAGCAGTTCTTC. This gives the protein CATSSPGTSGRGRGEQFF.

The genes are TRBV6-5 and TRBJ1-1; 8 nucleotides line up with TRBD1. This CDR3 region has 14 residues. CDR1 is MNHEY, CDR2 SVGAGI, per germline. V gave up 5 bases and J gave up 6 bases; unmatched junction bases: 8. The CDR3 coding sequence is TGTGCCAGCAGTCCCACAGGGGGGGTAGCTGAAGCTTTCTTT. As protein: CASSPTGGVAEAFF.

This sequence joins TRBV5-4 and TRBJ1-2; 9 bases fit TRBD1. Germline trimming cut 4 bases from V and 6 bases from J; bases unmatched to any gene: 10. The germline gives CDR1 SGHNT, CDR2 YYREEE (reference sequence). This CDR3 is 15 amino acids long. The CDR3, as DNA: TGTGCCAGCAGCAGAACCGGGACAGGGAGGGATGGCTACACCTTC. It yields the protein CASSRTGTGRDGYTF.

The chain carries TRBV6-5 and TRBJ2-7; 9 nucleotides line up with TRBD2. V gave up 1 base and J gave up 3 bases; unmatched junction bases: 4. Germline assignment: CDR1 MNHEY and CDR2 SVGAGI. The CDR3 has 15 residues. DNA for the CDR3: TGTGCCAGCAGTTACTTAGCGGGAGTTGGCTACGAGCAGTACTTC. Amino acids: CASSYLAGVGYEQYF.

This clone has just a few counts. V and J are TRBV27 and TRBJ2-1; tentative D call: TRBD2 (5 bases). Germline V gene lookup returns CDR1 MNHEY and CDR2 SMNVEV (reference sequence). This CDR3 has 16 amino acids. V lost 3 bases and J 4 bases, leaving 16 bases between the germline ends. The CDR3 nucleotides read TGTGCCAGCAGTTTGGCGGGCATACTTCAATACAATGAGCAGTTCTTC. Protein product: CASSLAGILQYNEQFF.